What follows is one T cell receptor beta chain and its context. Libraries were prepared by immunoSEQ multiplex PCR; TCRdb keeps only in-frame clonotypes and omits some of them. The sample shows some 320,000 clones, around four fifths of them seen only once. The treatment here: 15 to 20 received Ad26.COV2.S at low or high dose, single or two shots; about 5 received placebo; per-sample allocation not given. Sampling occurred on day 63 after the first vaccine or placebo injection. In the vaccine, an Ad26 vector expressed the SARS-CoV-2 spike of the Wuhan strain. This record belongs to a study of Ad26.COV2.S vaccination and SARS-CoV-2 variants. This CDR3 contains 14 residues. Germline CDR1 and CDR2: DFQATT and SNEGSKA (reference sequence). V gave up 3 bases and J gave up 3 bases; unmatched junction bases: 5.

The J gene is TRBJ1-3, the V gene TRBV20-1; 7 nucleotides agree with TRBD1. Sequencing used peripheral blood, obtained in a trial of Ad26.COV2.S vaccine versus placebo. This receptor was taken from a person aged 18-65 years who received the Ad26.COV2.S COVID-19 vaccine or a placebo. The CDR3 bases are TGCAGTGCTAGTTACAGGGGAGATGGAAACACCATATATTTT. The encoded protein is CSASYRGDGNTIYF.